These 26 T cell receptor beta chains came from one sample sequenced in a study of blood T cell repertoires in COVID-19. Using immunoSEQ multiplex PCR, the repertoire was profiled, and TCRdb retains in-frame clones only, with some absent. There are tens of thousands of clones in the sample; roughly 83% occur only once, and more than 25% lies in the top ten. Sequenced sample: peripheral blood. The receptors stem from a woman at least 80 years old with active or convalescent COVID-19.

The chain couples TRBV10-3 to TRBJ2-1; 10 positions agree with TRBD1. This CDR3 has 15 residues. The junction had 0 bases not matched to a gene; V was cut back by 2 bases and J by 2 bases. CDR1 ENHRY and CDR2 SYGVKD come from the germline V gene. CDR3 in DNA: TGTGCCATCAGTGAGGACAGGGGGCCCTACAATGAGCAGTTCTTC. The encoded protein is CAISEDRGPYNEQFF.

The V gene is TRBV10-3, the J gene TRBJ2-1; TRBD2 matches at 10 bases. The J segment lost 9 bases and the V segment lost 3 bases, leaving 5 bases of the junction unmatched. This CDR3 comprises 14 residues. Germline loops: CDR1 ENHRY, CDR2 SYGVKD. This CDR3 is CAISDLAGESEQFF. In DNA form, the CDR3 reads TGTGCCATCAGTGACCTAGCGGGAGAGAGTGAGCAGTTCTTC.

The V gene is TRBV7-2, the J gene TRBJ2-3; a possible D gene is TRBD1 (6 bases). Between the trimmed V and J ends, which lost 1 base and 0 bases, there was a span of 14 bases. Germline assignment: CDR1 SGHTA and CDR2 FQGNSA. The CDR3 has 17 residues. The CDR3 DNA reads TGTGCCAGCAGCTTAGTATACGGGACATATAGCACAGATACGCAGTATTTT. Amino acids: CASSLVYGTYSTDTQYF. Full variable domain (remainder filled in from reference TRBV7-2 and TRBJ2-3): GAGVSQSPSNKVTEKGKDVELRCDPISGHTALYWYRQSLGQGLEFLIYFQGNSAPDKSGLPSDRFSAERTGGSVSTLTIQRTQQEDSAVYLCASSLVYGTYSTDTQYFGPGTRLTVL.

V usage is TRBV11-3 and J usage is TRBJ2-7; 7 bases align to TRBD2. The CDR3 spans 18 residues. Germline lookup yields CDR1 SGHNT and CDR2 YENEEA. With V trimmed by 0 bases and J by 5 bases, 16 bases remained unmatched. DNA of the CDR3: TGTGCCAGCAGCTTAGACGTTGGGGGAGGGCCCGGCGGGAACGAGCAGTACTTC. As protein: CASSLDVGGGPGGNEQYF.

J is TRBJ2-7 and V is TRBV11-3, with a tentative D call TRBD1 (5 bases). CDR3 length equals 14 residues. Germline-derived CDR1 and CDR2 are SGHNT and YENEEA. Trimming stripped 3 bases from V and 3 bases from J, with 12 bases between. CDR3 sequence reads: CASSFAQGNYEQYF. In DNA form, the CDR3 reads TGTGCCAGCAGCTTCGCGCAGGGAAACTACGAGCAGTACTTC.

The chain links TRBV24-1 to TRBJ1-2; 8 bases agree with TRBD1. The CDR3 loop spans 13 amino acids. Germline CDR1 KGHDR, CDR2 SFDVKD. The junction had 7 bases not matched to a gene; V was cut back by 10 bases and J by 4 bases. This chain's CDR3 is CATPPGGSYGYTF. DNA for the CDR3: TGTGCCACGCCTCCAGGGGGCAGCTATGGCTACACCTTC.

V usage is TRBV27 and J usage is TRBJ2-3, with 9 bases aligning to TRBD2. Germline CDR1 reads MNHEY; CDR2 reads SMNVEV (reference sequence). The CDR3 totals 16 residues. Unmatched junction bases numbered 8, after V lost 6 bases and J lost 1 base. The CDR3, as DNA: TGTGCCAGCAGCTCAACAAGGACTAGCGGCACAGATACGCAGTATTTT. Its translation is CASSSTRTSGTDTQYF.

The chain employs TRBV27 and TRBJ2-1; 7 nucleotides align to TRBD2. Germline CDR1 reads MNHEY; CDR2 reads SMNVEV (reference sequence). The CDR3 sequence is 18 residues long. V shed 6 bases, J shed 6 bases, and the junction held 20 bases outside the gene matches. For the CDR3, the DNA is TGTGCCAGCAGCAGCCGGACCTCGGGGGGAGGATTGATCAATGAGCAGTTCTTC. It codes for CASSSRTSGGGLINEQFF.

The chain employs TRBV11-2 and TRBJ2-7; 14 positions agree with TRBD2. The CDR3 has 16 residues. J lost 2 bases, V lost 4 bases, and 4 bases had no gene match. CDR1 is SGHAT and CDR2 is FQNNGV in the germline V gene. CDR3 residues: CASSSRLAGGAYEQYF. The CDR3 nucleotides are TGTGCCAGCAGCTCACGACTAGCGGGGGGGGCCTACGAGCAGTACTTC. The variable domain in full, completed from reference TRBV11-2 and TRBJ2-7, reads EAGVAQSPRYKIIEKRQSVAFWCNPISGHATLYWYQQILGQGPKLLIQFQNNGVVDDSQLPKDRFSAERLKGVDSTLKIQPAKLEDSAVYLCASSSRLAGGAYEQYFGPGTRLTVT.

V and J are TRBV14 and TRBJ2-7; 7 bases are shared with TRBD1. This CDR3 has 13 amino acids. V shed 6 bases, J shed 1 base, and the junction held 3 bases outside the gene matches. CDR1 is SGHDN and CDR2 is FVKESK in the germline V gene. For the CDR3, the DNA is TGTGCCAGCAGTCGACAGGGATCCTACGAGCAGTACTTC. Protein: CASSRQGSYEQYF.

The chain links TRBV28 to TRBJ1-1, with a possible D match to TRBD1 (5 bases). The germline V gene encodes CDR1 MDHEN and CDR2 SYDVKM. The CDR3 extends over 15 amino acids. Trimming pared 3 bases from V and 0 bases from J, leaving 11 bases between. This CDR3 is CASSLAGRVNTEAFF. CDR3 nucleotide sequence: TGTGCCAGCAGTTTGGCCGGCAGGGTGAACACTGAAGCTTTCTTT.

The chain has TRBV30 and TRBJ2-3; 9 bases agree with TRBD1. The CDR3 is made up of 13 amino acids. With 6 bases clipped from V and 7 bases from J, the junction kept 8 bases outside the gene matches. Germline lookup yields CDR1 GTSNPN and CDR2 SVGIG (reference sequence). In DNA, the CDR3 is TGTGCCTGCACTCTCGGACAGGGGAATACGCAGTATTTT. This translates into CACTLGQGNTQYF.

This chain joins TRBV19 and TRBJ2-3, with D maybe TRBD1 (5 bases). Germline V CDR1 and CDR2: LNHDA, SQIVND (reference sequence). CDR3 length: 13 amino acids. V lost 7 bases to trimming and J lost 2 bases, with 10 bases between them. DNA for the CDR3: TGTGCCAGTAATCCAGGGTTCACAGATACGCAGTATTTT. It specifies CASNPGFTDTQYF.

The V and J genes are TRBV9 and TRBJ2-1; the D gene is possibly TRBD1 (6 bases). Germline V CDR1 and CDR2: SGDLS, YYNGEE. This CDR3 has 16 amino acids. The V end was cut by 0 bases, the J end by 2 bases, with 12 bases between. The CDR3 loop reads CASSVDPGAAYNEQFF. CDR3 DNA sequence: TGTGCCAGCAGCGTAGATCCAGGGGCAGCCTACAATGAGCAGTTCTTC. The whole variable domain, remainder taken from reference TRBV9 and TRBJ2-1, is DSGVTQTPKHLITATGQRVTLRCSPRSGDLSVYWYQQSLDQGLQFLIQYYNGEERAKGNILERFSAQQFPDLHSELNLSSLELGDSALYFCASSVDPGAAYNEQFFGPGTRLTVL.

This clone was found once. The chain links TRBV4-3 to TRBJ2-2; 12 bases fit TRBD2. Trimming removed 0 bases from V and 6 bases from J; junction bases left unmatched: 5. The germline V gene encodes CDR1 LGHNA and CDR2 YSLEER. The CDR3 sequence is 17 residues long. CDR3 DNA sequence: TGCGCCAGCAGCCAAGATGCCTCTAGCGGGGGGGCCGGGGAGCTGTTTTTT. It translates to CASSQDASSGGAGELFF.

This clone was observed a few times. The chain couples TRBV11-3 to TRBJ2-1; possibly TRBD1 for D (5 bases). Germline-derived CDR1 and CDR2 are SGHNT and YENEEA. The CDR3 has 14 amino acids. The V and J ends lost 0 bases and 6 bases respectively, with 9 bases between them. This chain's CDR3 is CASSLDQGVNEQFF. Written as DNA, the CDR3 is TGTGCCAGCAGCTTAGATCAGGGCGTCAATGAGCAGTTCTTC. The whole variable domain, filled in from reference TRBV11-3 and TRBJ2-1, reads EAGVVQSPRYKIIEKKQPVAFWCNPISGHNTLYWYLQNLGQGPELLIRYENEEAVDDSQLPKDRFSAERLKGVDSTLKIQPAELGDSAVYLCASSLDQGVNEQFFGPGTRLTVL.

For the CDR3, the DNA is TGTGCCAGTAGTATCCGGGATGGCACTGAAGCTTTCTTT. As protein: CASSIRDGTEAFF. V gene TRBV19 combines with J gene TRBJ1-1; D gene ambiguous. V dropped 3 bases and J dropped 4 bases, with 9 bases sitting between them. Germline V gene sequence: CDR1 LNHDA, CDR2 SQIVND (reference sequence). The CDR3 runs to 13 residues. Looking up the rest from reference TRBV19 and TRBJ1-1 gives the full variable domain: DGGITQSPKYLFRKEGQNVTLSCEQNLNHDAMYWYRQDPGQGLRLIYYSQIVNDFQKGDIAEGYSVSREKKESFPLTVTSAQKNPTAFYLCASSIRDGTEAFFGQGTRLTVV.

The chain couples TRBV10-3 to TRBJ1-6; D is possibly TRBD1 (6 bases). The germline CDR1 and CDR2 sequences are ENHRY and SYGVKD. The CDR3 is 14 amino acids. Trimming took 2 bases from V and 8 from J, leaving 10 bases between them. DNA of the CDR3: TGTGCCATCAGTGAGAGAACAGGGCATTCACCCCTCCACTTT. It encodes CAISERTGHSPLHF.

The V and J genes are TRBV28 and TRBJ2-5; possible D gene TRBD1, 5 bases. Germline assignment: CDR1 MDHEN and CDR2 SYDVKM. The CDR3 contains 15 residues. V lost 8 bases to trimming and J lost 4 bases, with 20 bases between them. CDR3: CASHRAGLVIETQYF. CDR3 DNA sequence: TGTGCCAGCCACCGAGCAGGGCTCGTGATAGAGACCCAGTACTTC.

This chain joins TRBV19 and TRBJ1-3, with unresolved D. Trimming pared 6 bases from V and 0 bases from J, leaving 15 bases between. The CDR3 spans 16 residues. Per germline, CDR1 LNHDA and CDR2 SQIVND (reference sequence). For the CDR3, the DNA is TGTGCCAGTAGACACCCTCATGGCAGCTCTGGAAACACCATATATTTT. Translating gives CASRHPHGSSGNTIYF.

This clone showed up just once. The V gene is TRBV6-1, the J gene TRBJ2-4, with D maybe TRBD2 (6 bases). Trimming took off 3 bases at V and 0 bases at J, with 12 bases between the two ends. CDR1 is MNHNS and CDR2 is SASEGT in the germline V gene. CDR3 size: 16 residues. CDR3 DNA sequence: TGTGCCAGCAGTGACGGGGACTTCTTAGCCAAAAACATTCAGTACTTC. Residues: CASSDGDFLAKNIQYF.

The chain links TRBV3-1 (or the pseudogene TRBV3-2) to TRBJ1-5; no definite D call. Trimming cost V 4 bases and J 2 bases, with 9 bases left between them. Germline V gene sequence: CDR1 LGHDT, CDR2 YNNKEL (reference sequence). The CDR3 has 14 residues. The CDR3 reads CASSPFGGNQPQHF. CDR3 DNA: TGTGCCAGCAGCCCATTCGGGGGCAATCAGCCCCAGCATTTT.

The table lists this clone with a few counts. CDR3 in DNA: TGTGCCAGCAGTTACGACCGGGTTGGTCAGCCCCAGCATTTT. Its translation: CASSYDRVGQPQHF. The rearrangement joins TRBV6-5 to TRBJ1-5; no reliable D call. Germline CDR1 reads MNHEY; CDR2 reads SVGAGI. The V and J ends lost 2 bases and 6 bases respectively, with 11 bases between them. The CDR3 is made up of 14 amino acids.

The J gene is TRBJ2-7, the V gene TRBV10-2, with D unclear. Trimming took off 5 bases at V and 2 bases at J, with 16 bases between the two ends. CDR1 is WSHSY and CDR2 is SAAADI in the germline V gene. This CDR3 is built from 15 residues. The CDR3 nucleotides are TGCGCCAGCAGTTTCAGACTCGGGTGGGCCTACGAGCAGTACTTC. This sequence encodes CASSFRLGWAYEQYF.

The J gene is TRBJ2-6, the V gene TRBV7-3; maybe TRBD1 (6 bases). V lost 1 base, J lost 1 base, and 11 bases lay in between. CDR3 length equals 17 residues. Germline V gene lookup returns CDR1 SGHTA and CDR2 FQGTGA. For the CDR3, the DNA is TGTGCCAGCAGCTTAAGGGACACTTTATCTGGGGCCAACGTCCTGACTTTC. Residues: CASSLRDTLSGANVLTF.

The chain employs TRBV25-1 and TRBJ2-5; D gene ambiguous. V lost 3 bases to trimming and J lost 5 bases, with 13 bases between them. From germline, CDR1 is MGHDK and CDR2 SYGVNS. The CDR3 spans 14 residues. The CDR3 DNA reads TGTGCCAGCAGTGATGGCGGAACCGGGGAGACCCAGTACTTC. Protein: CASSDGGTGETQYF.